These T cell receptor beta chains were read from a single sample in a study of OX40 agonist ivuxolimab in advanced cancers. Produced via immunoSEQ multiplex PCR; TCRdb's table is partial and in-frame only. The table includes 75,000 to 100,000 clones, roughly 91% detected once. Sequenced here: CD4+ or CD8+ T cells sorted from blood, sampled in a trial of the OX40 agonist ivuxolimab. These receptors all stem from an adult with an advanced solid tumor such as melanoma, head and neck, liver or kidney cancer. The CDR3 runs from the conserved cysteine through the conserved F or W. The order of the fields is clone size, J gene, D gene, V gene, CDR3 DNA, CDR3 protein. The D gene is left open where the match is weak. The size field is filled for only some rows; it gives once, few, many or a size class.

>-|TRBJ2-5|TRBD2|TRBV5-4
TGTGCCAGCAGCCCCAGAATAGCGGGGTGGGGGGCCCAAGAGACCCAGTACTTC
CASSPRIAGWGAQETQYF
>-|TRBJ1-5|TRBD1|TRBV28
TGTGCCAGCAGTCCTCCGGGACAGTATAATCAGCCCCAGCATTTT
CASSPPGQYNQPQHF
>-|TRBJ2-3|-|TRBV7-2
TGTGCCAGCAGCCTAGGAGGACTGAATGTAGATACGCAGTATTTT
CASSLGGLNVDTQYF
>-|TRBJ2-5|-|TRBV11-2
TGTGCCAGCAGCCGAGACAACCAAGAGACCCAGTACTTC
CASSRDNQETQYF
>-|TRBJ2-7|-|TRBV11-1
TGTGCCAGCAGCCTAACCGGGTACGAGCAGTACTTC
CASSLTGYEQYF
>-|TRBJ2-7|TRBD1|TRBV6-6
TGTGCCAGCACTTCGGGACAGGGGGCCTACGAGCAGTACTTC
CASTSGQGAYEQYF
>-|TRBJ2-1|TRBD2|TRBV7-9
TGTGCCAGCAGCCCTAGGGGCGGGAGAGAGGGTGAGCAGTTCTTC
CASSPRGGREGEQFF
>-|TRBJ1-1|-|TRBV18
TGTGCCAGCTCTGTTGGGGGGGAGGACACTGAAGCTTTCTTT
CASSVGGEDTEAFF
>-|TRBJ1-5|-|TRBV7-2
TGTGCCAGCAGCTTAGAGGGGTACCAGCCCCAGCATTTT
CASSLEGYQPQHF
>-|TRBJ2-5|TRBD2|TRBV30
TGTGCCTGGAGTGTCACTAGCGGGAGGGGAGAGACCCAGTACTTC
CAWSVTSGRGETQYF
>-|TRBJ1-2|TRBD1|TRBV28
TGTGCCAGCAGTGGGCGACAGGGGGTCTATGGCTACACCTTC
CASSGRQGVYGYTF
>-|TRBJ2-1|TRBD2|TRBV4-2
TGTGCCAGCAGCCCGGGACTAGCGACAGACAATGAGCAGTTCTTC
CASSPGLATDNEQFF
>-|TRBJ2-1|-|TRBV9
TGTGCCAGCAGCGCGGACCCCAACTCCTACAATGAGCAGTTCTTC
CASSADPNSYNEQFF
>-|TRBJ2-2|TRBD2|TRBV5-4
TGTGCCAGCAGCTTGGCGGGAGGGCGCACCGGGGAGCTGTTTTTT
CASSLAGGRTGELFF
>-|TRBJ2-5|TRBD1|TRBV7-9
TGTGCCAGCACCCATCCCGACAGGGGAGGAGAGACCCAGTACTTC
CASTHPDRGGETQYF
>-|TRBJ1-5|-|TRBV5-1
TGCGCCAGCAGCTTGGATGGCAATCAGCCCCAGCATTTT
CASSLDGNQPQHF
>-|TRBJ1-5|-|TRBV7-2
TGTGCCAGCAGCTTGACAGTCAATCAGCCCCAGCATTTT
CASSLTVNQPQHF
>-|TRBJ2-3|-|TRBV7-9
TGTGCCAGCAGCTTCGGCTGGGGGAACACAGATACGCAGTATTTT
CASSFGWGNTDTQYF
>-|TRBJ2-7|TRBD1|TRBV4-1
TGCGCCAGCAGCCAAGGAGGTGGGACAGACTACGAGCAGTACTTC
CASSQGGGTDYEQYF
>once|TRBJ2-5|TRBD2|TRBV28
TGTGCCAGCAGTTTAAGCGCAGCGGGGGGTCGGGAGACCCAGTACTTC
CASSLSAAGGRETQYF
>-|TRBJ2-7|-|TRBV18
TGTGCCAGCTCACGTCTTTCAGGAAGCTCCTACGAGCAGTACTTC
CASSRLSGSSYEQYF
>-|TRBJ2-1|-|TRBV21-1
TGTGCCAGCAGCGCCTACTACAATGAGCAGTTCTTC
CASSAYYNEQFF
>-|TRBJ1-4|-|TRBV7-9
TGTGCCAGCGGTGGGGGAAAGAGGGAAAAACTGTTTTTT
CASGGGKREKLFF
>once|TRBJ2-4|-|TRBV7-9
TGTGCCAGCAGCTTAACGTCAGTGAATACCAAAAACATTCAGTACTTC
CASSLTSVNTKNIQYF
>once|TRBJ1-4|-|TRBV11-1
TGTGCCAGCAGCCCACTGGACAGACCTAATGAAAAACTGTTTTTT
CASSPLDRPNEKLFF
>-|TRBJ2-7|TRBD1|TRBV7-2
TGTGCCAGCAGCCCAAGCGGGACAGGGTCCTACGAGCAGTACTTC
CASSPSGTGSYEQYF
>-|TRBJ2-1|-|TRBV29-1
TGCAGCGTTGTAATTTCAATGGGCAATGAGCAGTTCTTC
CSVVISMGNEQFF
>few|TRBJ2-2|-|TRBV21-1
TGTGCCAGACAGGGGCGCACCGGGGAGCTGTTTTTT
CARQGRTGELFF
>-|TRBJ2-3|-|TRBV7-2
TGTGCCAGCAGCTTAACTCCCGGGGATACGCAGTATTTT
CASSLTPGDTQYF